The source of this T cell receptor beta chain is a study of human T cells and chemical hapten exposure. Time point meaning: pre-sensitization, week 0. Treatment given: therapeutic diphenylcyclopropenone sensitization with weekly scalp DPC. Within the library, unique molecular identifiers were attached to each individual cDNA molecule. MiXCR was run by TCRdb on the RACE reads, yielding one entry per CDR3 protein. The sample has 250,000 or so distinct CDR3 sequences; roughly 8.9% are singletons. The TCR was taken from a woman between 35 and 50 years old with alopecia areata. Some clones in this sample may be carry-over from other donors' samples. The sample in question was whole blood, obtained in connection with sensitization to the hapten diphenylcyclopropenone (DPC).

The CDR3 protein is CASSREGLAGDTQYF. The CDR3 region has the DNA TGTGCCAGCAGCCGAGAGGGGCTAGCGGGAGATACGCAGTATTTT. V and J are TRBV7-9 and TRBJ2-3; 8 nucleotides agree with TRBD2. After removal of 5 bases from V and 5 bases from J, the junction contained 9 bases not matched to a gene. The CDR3 has 15 residues. Per germline, CDR1 SEHNR and CDR2 FQNEAQ (reference sequence).